A single sample gave rise to the 17 T cell receptor beta chains below, sequenced in a study of CD8+ T cells in alopecia areata. It was cDNA, reverse transcribed from extracted RNA, that served as the sequencing template. Method: immunoSEQ multiplex PCR; TCRdb's copy keeps in-frame clones and lacks some. There are some 180,000 clones in the sample; around 63% occur only once, and 1.5% to 2% lies in the top ten. The specimen was CD4+ T cells sorted from blood, collected at week 0. These receptor sequences come from a human donor with alopecia areata.

The chain has TRBV2 and TRBJ2-5; no clear D. This CDR3 has 13 amino acids. Germline values: CDR1 SNHLY, CDR2 FYNNEI. V lost 6 bases and J 2 bases, leaving 10 bases between the germline ends. The CDR3 DNA is TGTGCCAGCAGACCGACTCGTCAAGAGACCCAGTACTTC. Its translation is CASRPTRQETQYF.

This chain uses TRBV7-2 with TRBJ1-4; D uncertain. V lost 0 bases and J 8 bases, leaving 7 bases between the germline ends. From germline, CDR1 is SGHTA and CDR2 FQGNSA. CDR3 length: 13 residues. This CDR3 reads CASSLATAEKLFF. DNA of the CDR3: TGTGCCAGCAGCTTAGCTACAGCGGAAAAACTGTTTTTT.

This clone has only a few counts. The chain couples TRBV6-6 to TRBJ2-6, with TRBD1 as a possible D gene (6 bases). Germline CDR1 MNHNY, CDR2 SVGAGI (reference sequence). V lost 4 bases and J 3 bases, leaving 10 bases between the germline ends. This CDR3 region has 15 residues. CDR3 DNA: TGTGCCAGCAGTTCACAGGGCCTTGGGGCCAACGTCCTGACTTTC. It encodes CASSSQGLGANVLTF.

In this sample, this clone turned up a few times. This sequence joins TRBV29-1 and TRBJ1-2, with unresolved D. This CDR3 is 10 amino acids long. Trimming left V 7 bases short and J 8 bases short, with 11 bases between. The germline V gene encodes CDR1 SQVTM and CDR2 ANQGSEA. CDR3 region: CSDRDSGYTF. In DNA form, the CDR3 reads TGCAGCGATAGGGATTCCGGCTACACCTTC.

The chain has TRBV30 and TRBJ2-2; D not certain. V lost 2 bases, J lost 3 bases, and 7 bases lay in between. The CDR3 is made up of 13 amino acids. Germline V gene lookup returns CDR1 GTSNPN and CDR2 SVGIG (reference sequence). CDR3 loop: CAWSFVYTGELFF. The CDR3 DNA follows: TGTGCCTGGAGTTTCGTATACACCGGGGAGCTGTTTTTT.

The V call is TRBV5-6, the J call TRBJ2-5; TRBD2 matches 12 bases. The CDR3 loop spans 16 amino acids. Per germline, CDR1 SGHDT and CDR2 YYEEEE. The trim removed 3 bases at V and 4 bases at J, leaving 7 bases unmatched. This chain's CDR3 is CASSWPLAGGLETQYF. CDR3 nucleotides: TGTGCCAGCAGCTGGCCACTAGCGGGGGGCTTAGAGACCCAGTACTTC.

This clone has more than one count but fewer than ten. The chain carries TRBV29-1 and TRBJ1-5, with 10 nucleotides matching TRBD1. V was pared by 6 bases and J by 0 bases, with 8 bases of the junction left unmatched. Germline CDR1 SQVTM, CDR2 ANQGSEA. The CDR3 covers 16 residues. In DNA, the CDR3 is TGCAGCGTCCGGACAGGGGGGAGGAATAGCAATCAGCCCCAGCATTTT. Its translation is CSVRTGGRNSNQPQHF.

The chain is built from TRBV7-2 and TRBJ2-7; 7 nucleotides match TRBD2. The germline V gene has CDR1 SGHTA and CDR2 FQGNSA. The CDR3 is made up of 14 amino acids. The ends lost 4 bases at V and 3 bases at J; junction bases unmatched: 6. CDR3 protein: CASSSGTTIYEQYF. The CDR3 DNA reads TGTGCCAGCAGCTCCGGGACTACCATCTACGAGCAGTACTTC.

This chain connects TRBV23-1 to TRBJ1-6; TRBD1 might be the D (5 bases). TRBV23-1 is an ORF, with its function uncertain. The CDR3 sequence is 16 residues long. V lost 0 bases and J 8 bases, leaving 14 bases between the germline ends. Here the CDR3 DNA reads TGCGCCAGCAGTCAATCGCCAGAAATGGGGGATTCACCCCTCCACTTT. Encoded protein: CASSQSPEMGDSPLHF.

V gene TRBV29-1 combines with J gene TRBJ1-2; 10 bases line up with TRBD1. Per the germline V gene, CDR1 is SQVTM and CDR2 is ANQGSEA. There are 13 residues in the CDR3. With V trimmed by 4 bases and J by 8 bases, 7 bases remained unmatched. CDR3 residues: CSVAVGTGVGYTF. The DNA of the CDR3 is TGCAGCGTTGCAGTCGGGACAGGGGTCGGCTACACCTTC.

This clone was recorded a few times. This chain uses TRBV15 with TRBJ1-6; D call uncertain. The V gene lost 0 bases and the J gene lost 14 bases, with 17 bases spanning the gap. CDR1 is LNHNV, CDR2 YYDKDF, per germline (reference sequence). The length of the CDR3 is 15 residues. CDR3 sequence reads: CATSRDQVSDLTLHF. CDR3 DNA sequence: TGTGCCACCAGCAGAGATCAGGTGTCGGACCTTACCCTCCACTTT.

This clone turned up a few times. The chain couples TRBV7-2 to TRBJ1-2; D not certain. Germline V gives CDR1 SGHTA, CDR2 FQGNSA. The CDR3 consists of 11 residues. Trimming removed 8 bases from V and 2 bases from J, with 6 bases in between. CDR3: CASGVNYGYTF. In DNA form, the CDR3 reads TGTGCCAGCGGCGTAAACTATGGCTACACCTTC.

The J gene is TRBJ2-4, the V gene TRBV30, with TRBD1 identical over 7 bases. V lost 3 bases to trimming and J lost 9 bases; unmatched junction nucleotides: 5. The CDR3 is made up of 12 amino acids. Per the germline V gene, CDR1 is GTSNPN and CDR2 is SVGIG (reference sequence). CDR3 protein: CAWRDRFGIQYF. The CDR3 nucleotides read TGTGCCTGGAGGGACAGGTTTGGCATTCAGTACTTC.

V and J are TRBV14 and TRBJ2-1; D is unclear. This CDR3 has 11 residues. Trimming removed 5 bases at V and 12 bases at J, with 11 bases between. Germline V lookup: CDR1 SGHDN, CDR2 FVKESK. The CDR3 bases are TGTGCCAGCAGCGCCGAGTTTGTGCAGTTCTTC. Residues: CASSAEFVQFF.

This rearrangement joins TRBV30 to TRBJ1-1; D is ambiguous. CDR1 is GTSNPN, CDR2 SVGIG, per germline (reference sequence). This CDR3 is built from 13 residues. V dropped 3 bases and J dropped 3 bases, with 11 bases sitting between them. The CDR3 region is CAWRRPRDTEAFF. For the CDR3, the DNA is TGTGCCTGGAGAAGGCCCCGGGACACTGAAGCTTTCTTT.

The rearrangement uses TRBV25-1 and TRBJ2-7; D is unresolved. V gave up 4 bases and J gave up 0 bases, with 13 bases separating them. The CDR3 runs to 15 residues. CDR1 is MGHDK and CDR2 is SYGVNS in the germline V gene. CDR3 nucleotides: TGTGCCAGCAGTGGGGTGGATAGCACCTCCTACGAGCAGTACTTC. Amino acids: CASSGVDSTSYEQYF.

The chain combines TRBV7-2 with TRBJ2-1, with D hard to call. The CDR3 runs 13 residues. The ends were cut back, 0 bases at V and 6 bases at J, with 6 bases in the middle. CDR1 and CDR2 from the germline V gene are SGHTA and FQGNSA. Written as DNA, the CDR3 is TGTGCCAGCAGCTTAGCCGTCAGCAATGAGCAGTTCTTC. This gives the protein CASSLAVSNEQFF.